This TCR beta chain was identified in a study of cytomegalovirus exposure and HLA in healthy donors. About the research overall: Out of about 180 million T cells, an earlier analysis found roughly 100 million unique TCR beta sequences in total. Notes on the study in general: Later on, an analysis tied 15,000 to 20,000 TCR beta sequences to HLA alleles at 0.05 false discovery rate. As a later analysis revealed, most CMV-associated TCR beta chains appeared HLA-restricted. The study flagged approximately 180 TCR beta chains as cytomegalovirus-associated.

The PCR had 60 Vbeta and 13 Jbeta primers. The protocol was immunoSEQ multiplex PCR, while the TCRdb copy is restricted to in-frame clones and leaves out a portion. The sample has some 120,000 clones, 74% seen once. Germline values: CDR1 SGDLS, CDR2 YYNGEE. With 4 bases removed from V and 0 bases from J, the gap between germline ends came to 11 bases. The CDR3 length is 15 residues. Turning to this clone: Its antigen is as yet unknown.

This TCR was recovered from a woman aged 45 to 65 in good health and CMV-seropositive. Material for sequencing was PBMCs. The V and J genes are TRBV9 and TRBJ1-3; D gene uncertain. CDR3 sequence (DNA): TGTGCCAGCAGCCCTTGGACTGTCTCTGGAAACACCATATATTTT. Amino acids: CASSPWTVSGNTIYF.